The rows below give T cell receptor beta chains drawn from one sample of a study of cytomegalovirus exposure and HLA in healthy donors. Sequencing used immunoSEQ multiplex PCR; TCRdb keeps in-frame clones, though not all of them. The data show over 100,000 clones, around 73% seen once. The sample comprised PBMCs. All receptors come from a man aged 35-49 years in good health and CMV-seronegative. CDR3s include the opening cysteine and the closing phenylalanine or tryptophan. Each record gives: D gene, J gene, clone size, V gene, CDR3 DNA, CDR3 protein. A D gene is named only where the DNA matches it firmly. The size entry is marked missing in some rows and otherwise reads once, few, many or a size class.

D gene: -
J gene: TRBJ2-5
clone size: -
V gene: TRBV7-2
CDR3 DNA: TGTGCCAGCAGCTTAGCAGTCCGGGGTGAGACCCAGTACTTC
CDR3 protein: CASSLAVRGETQYF

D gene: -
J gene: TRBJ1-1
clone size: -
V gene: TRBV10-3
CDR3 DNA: TGTGCCATCAGCCGAGGGGGCACTGAAGCTTTCTTT
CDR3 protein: CAISRGGTEAFF

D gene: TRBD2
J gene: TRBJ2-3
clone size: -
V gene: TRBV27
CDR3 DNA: TGTGCCAGCAGTTCATCAACTAGCGGGGGTGTCGATACGCAGTATTTT
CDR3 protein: CASSSSTSGGVDTQYF

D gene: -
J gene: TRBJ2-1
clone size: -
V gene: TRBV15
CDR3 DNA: TGTGCCACCAGCAGAGATTCTGTCAGCAATGAGCAGTTCTTC
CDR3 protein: CATSRDSVSNEQFF

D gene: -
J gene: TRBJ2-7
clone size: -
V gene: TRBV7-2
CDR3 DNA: TGTGCCAGCAGCTCCCAGGGGGGAGGTTACGAGCAGTACTTC
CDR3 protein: CASSSQGGGYEQYF

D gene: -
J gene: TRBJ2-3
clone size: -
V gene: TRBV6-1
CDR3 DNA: TGTGCCAGCAGGGAAGGGGGGGGGACAGATACGCAGTATTTT
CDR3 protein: CASREGGGTDTQYF

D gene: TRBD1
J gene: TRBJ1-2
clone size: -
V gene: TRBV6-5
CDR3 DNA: TGTGCCAGCAGTTATTCGACAGGGAACGGCTACACCTTC
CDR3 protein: CASSYSTGNGYTF

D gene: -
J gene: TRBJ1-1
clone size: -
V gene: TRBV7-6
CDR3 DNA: TGTGCCAGCAGCTTAGGACCCGGGGGGAGCCTGAACACTGAAGCTTTCTTT
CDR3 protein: CASSLGPGGSLNTEAFF

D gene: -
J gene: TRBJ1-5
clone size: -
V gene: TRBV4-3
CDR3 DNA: TGCGCCAGCAGCAGGGACTATAGCAATCAGCCCCAGCATTTT
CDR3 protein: CASSRDYSNQPQHF

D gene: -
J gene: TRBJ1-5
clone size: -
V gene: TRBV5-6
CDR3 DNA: TGTGCCAGCAGTACAGGCCAGGGTTACAATCAGCCCCAGCATTTT
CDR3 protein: CASSTGQGYNQPQHF

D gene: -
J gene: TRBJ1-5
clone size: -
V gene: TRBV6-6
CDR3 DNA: TGTGCCAGCAACCAAGGTGGAGGGCAGCCCCAGCATTTT
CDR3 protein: CASNQGGGQPQHF

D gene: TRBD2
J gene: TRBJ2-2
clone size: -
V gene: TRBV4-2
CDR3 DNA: TGTGCCAGCAGCCAAGCCGGACTAGCGGGGAACACCGGGGAGCTGTTTTTT
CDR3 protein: CASSQAGLAGNTGELFF

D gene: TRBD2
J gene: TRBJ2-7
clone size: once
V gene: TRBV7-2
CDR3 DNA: TGTGCCAGCAGCTCCCCGGGGGGAACCTACGAGCAGTACTTC
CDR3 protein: CASSSPGGTYEQYF

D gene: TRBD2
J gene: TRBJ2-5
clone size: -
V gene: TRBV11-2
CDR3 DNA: TGTGCCAGCAGCTTAGATCGCGGGTTAGCGGGGGGGCTAGGGACCCAGTACTTC
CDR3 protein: CASSLDRGLAGGLGTQYF

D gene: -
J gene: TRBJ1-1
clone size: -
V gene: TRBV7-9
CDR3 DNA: TGTTCCAGCAGCTCTCGGGACATTCTGAACACTGAAGCTTTCTTT
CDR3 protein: CSSSSRDILNTEAFF

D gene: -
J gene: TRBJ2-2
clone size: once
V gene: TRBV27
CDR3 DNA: TGTGCCAGCAGTCCTTTGGGCGCCGGGGAGCTGTTTTTT
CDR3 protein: CASSPLGAGELFF

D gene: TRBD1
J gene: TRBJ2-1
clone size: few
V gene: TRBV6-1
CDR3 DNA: TGTGCCAGCCAGAGGGACAGGGATCGGAATGAGCAGTTCTTC
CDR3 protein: CASQRDRDRNEQFF

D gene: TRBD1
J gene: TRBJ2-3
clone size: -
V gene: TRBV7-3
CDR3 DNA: TGTGCCAGCAGTTCAGGGGGCTACACAGATACGCAGTATTTT
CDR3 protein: CASSSGGYTDTQYF

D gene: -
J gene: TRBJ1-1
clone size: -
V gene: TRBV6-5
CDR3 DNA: TGTGCCAGCAGTTACTCAGGGGGGGAGCGGGCTTTCTTT
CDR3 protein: CASSYSGGERAFF

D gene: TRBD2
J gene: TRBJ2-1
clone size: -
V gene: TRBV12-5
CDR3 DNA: TGTGCTAGTGGCCCTGGGAGGACTAGCTACAATGAGCAGTTCTTC
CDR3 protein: CASGPGRTSYNEQFF

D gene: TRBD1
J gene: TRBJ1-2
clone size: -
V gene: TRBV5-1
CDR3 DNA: TGCGCCAGCAGCTTCTGGGACAGGGGCGGTAATGGCTACACCTTC
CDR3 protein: CASSFWDRGGNGYTF

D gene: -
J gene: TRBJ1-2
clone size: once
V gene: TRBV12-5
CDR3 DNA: TGTGCTAGTGGGCCCGCTGCGGGGAGGGGCTACACCTTC
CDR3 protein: CASGPAAGRGYTF

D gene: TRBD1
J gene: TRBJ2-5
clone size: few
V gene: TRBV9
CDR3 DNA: TGTGCCAGCAGCGCCCCAACAGGGGGAAAAGAGACCCAGTACTTC
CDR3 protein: CASSAPTGGKETQYF

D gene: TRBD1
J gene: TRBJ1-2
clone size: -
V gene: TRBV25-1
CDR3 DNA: TGTGCCAGCAGTGATAGGACAGGGAAGGGCAGCTATGGCTACACCTTC
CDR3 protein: CASSDRTGKGSYGYTF

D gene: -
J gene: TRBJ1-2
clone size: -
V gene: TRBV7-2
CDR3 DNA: TGTGCCAGCAGCGCGGACAGTCTCTATGGCTACACCTTC
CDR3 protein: CASSADSLYGYTF

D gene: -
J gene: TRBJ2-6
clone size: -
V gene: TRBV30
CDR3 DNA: TGTGCCTGGAATATCAGGGCTGGGGCCAACGTCCTGACTTTC
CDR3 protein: CAWNIRAGANVLTF

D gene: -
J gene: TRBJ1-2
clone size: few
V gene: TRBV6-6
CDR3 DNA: TGTGCCAGCAGACACAAGGAGAACTATGGCTACACCTTC
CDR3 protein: CASRHKENYGYTF

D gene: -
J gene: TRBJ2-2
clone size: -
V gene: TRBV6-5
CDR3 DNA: TGTGCCAGCAGTTACGCCGGAGAACACACCGGGGAGCTGTTTTTT
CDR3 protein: CASSYAGEHTGELFF

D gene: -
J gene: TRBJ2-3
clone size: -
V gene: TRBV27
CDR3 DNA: TGTGCCAGCAGTTTAGGCGGGACCGCCACAGATACGCAGTATTTT
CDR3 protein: CASSLGGTATDTQYF

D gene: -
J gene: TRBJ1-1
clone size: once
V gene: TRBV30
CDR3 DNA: TGTGCCTGGTTTACAGGTGAAGTCGAAGCTTTCTTT
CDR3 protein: CAWFTGEVEAFF

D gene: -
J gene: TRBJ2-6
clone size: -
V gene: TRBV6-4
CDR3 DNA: TGTGCCAGCAGTGACTCGAATGTCGCAGGGGCGGGGGCCAACGTCCTGACTTTC
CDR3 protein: CASSDSNVAGAGANVLTF

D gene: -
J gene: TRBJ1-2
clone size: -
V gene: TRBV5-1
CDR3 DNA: TGCGCCAGCAGCCAGTTTGGGAGTGGCTATGGCTACACCTTC
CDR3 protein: CASSQFGSGYGYTF

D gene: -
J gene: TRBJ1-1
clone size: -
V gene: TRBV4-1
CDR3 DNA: TGCGCCAGCAGCCAAACTGGACAGAGCACTGAAGCTTTCTTT
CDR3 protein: CASSQTGQSTEAFF

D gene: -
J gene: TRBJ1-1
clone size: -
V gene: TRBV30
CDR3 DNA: TGTGCCTGGAGTTGGGGGGACTCCACCTCGGAAGCTTTCTTT
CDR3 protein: CAWSWGDSTSEAFF

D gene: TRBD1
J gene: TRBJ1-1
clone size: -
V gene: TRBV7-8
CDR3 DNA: TGTGCCAGCAGCAAGGCCCGGGCAGGGGGGTTACCTGAAGCTTTCTTT
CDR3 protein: CASSKARAGGLPEAFF

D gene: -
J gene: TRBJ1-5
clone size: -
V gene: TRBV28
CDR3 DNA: TGTGCCAGCAGTTCAGGGGACATTAGCAATCAGCCCCAGCATTTT
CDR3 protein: CASSSGDISNQPQHF

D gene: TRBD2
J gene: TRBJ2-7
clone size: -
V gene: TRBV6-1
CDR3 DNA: TGTGCCAGCCAAACTAGCGGGTTCTACGAGCAGTACTTC
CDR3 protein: CASQTSGFYEQYF

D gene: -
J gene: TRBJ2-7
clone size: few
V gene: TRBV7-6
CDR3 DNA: TGTGCCAGCAGCTTAGAGCCTGGGGAGGTCCACGAGCAGTACTTC
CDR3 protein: CASSLEPGEVHEQYF

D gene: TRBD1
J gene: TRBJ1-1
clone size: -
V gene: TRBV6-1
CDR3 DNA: TGTGCCAGCAGTGAAACCCTGACAGGGGCGGCCACTGAAGCTTTCTTT
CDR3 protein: CASSETLTGAATEAFF

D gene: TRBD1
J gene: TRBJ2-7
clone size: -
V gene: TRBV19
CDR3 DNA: TGTGCCAGTAGTCCGGGACAGGGGGCTGTCAACGAGCAGTACTTC
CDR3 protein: CASSPGQGAVNEQYF

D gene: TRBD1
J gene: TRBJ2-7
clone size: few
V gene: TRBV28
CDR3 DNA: TGTGCCAGCAGCCTCTACTTATCCCCACAAACGGGACAGGCCGAGGAGCAGTACTTC
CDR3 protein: CASSLYLSPQTGQAEEQYF

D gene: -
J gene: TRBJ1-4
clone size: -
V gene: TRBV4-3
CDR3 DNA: TGCGCCAGCAGCCAAGCTTCAACTAATGAAAAACTGTTTTTT
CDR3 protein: CASSQASTNEKLFF

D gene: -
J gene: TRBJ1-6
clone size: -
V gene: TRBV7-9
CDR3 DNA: TGTGCCAGCAGCTTAAAGGGGAAACCCCTCCACTTT
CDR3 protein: CASSLKGKPLHF

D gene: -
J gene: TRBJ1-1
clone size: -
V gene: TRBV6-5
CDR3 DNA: TGTGCCAGCAGTTACCCGGACAGTGAAGCTTTCTTT
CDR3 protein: CASSYPDSEAFF

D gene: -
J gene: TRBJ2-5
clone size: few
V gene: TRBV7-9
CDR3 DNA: TGTGCCAGCAGCTTAAGCGGGCAAGAGACCCAGTACTTC
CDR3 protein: CASSLSGQETQYF

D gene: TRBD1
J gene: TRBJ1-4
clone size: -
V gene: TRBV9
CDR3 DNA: TGTGCCAGCAGCGCCTCGGGACAGGGTGAGGGTGAAAAACTGTTTTTT
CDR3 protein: CASSASGQGEGEKLFF

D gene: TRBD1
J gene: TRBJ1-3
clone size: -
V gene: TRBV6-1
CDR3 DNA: TGTGCCAGCAGTCCACGACAGGGCTCTGGAAACACCATATATTTT
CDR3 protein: CASSPRQGSGNTIYF

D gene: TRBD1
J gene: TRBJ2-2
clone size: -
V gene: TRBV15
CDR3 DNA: TGTGCCACCCGGGACAGTTTTAACACCGGGGAGCTGTTTTTT
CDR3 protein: CATRDSFNTGELFF

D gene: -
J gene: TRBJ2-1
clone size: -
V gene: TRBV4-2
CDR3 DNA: TGTGCCAGCAGCCAGCCCATAGCGGTGTCCTCCTACAATGAGCAGTTCTTC
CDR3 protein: CASSQPIAVSSYNEQFF

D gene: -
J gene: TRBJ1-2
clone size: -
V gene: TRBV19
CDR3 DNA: TGTGCCAGTAGTATAGTTGCCGGTTCTTATGGCTACACCTTC
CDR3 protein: CASSIVAGSYGYTF

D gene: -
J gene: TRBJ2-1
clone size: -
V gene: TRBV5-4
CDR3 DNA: TGTGCCAGCAGCTTGGGGCGGGGCAAAGTCTATGAGCAGTTCTTC
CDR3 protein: CASSLGRGKVYEQFF

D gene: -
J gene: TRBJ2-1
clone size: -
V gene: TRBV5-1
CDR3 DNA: TGCGCCAGCAGCTTGACAGGGCCTACCTCCTACAATGAGCAGTTCTTC
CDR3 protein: CASSLTGPTSYNEQFF

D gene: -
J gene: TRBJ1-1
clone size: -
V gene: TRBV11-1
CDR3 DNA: TGTGCCAGCAGCTTGGTCAGGGGTAACACTGAAGCTTTCTTT
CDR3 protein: CASSLVRGNTEAFF

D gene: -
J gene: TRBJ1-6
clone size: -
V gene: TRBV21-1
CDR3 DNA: TGTGCCAGCAGAAGAGGAGTCCGGACAAGCATAGGGTCACCCCTCCACTTT
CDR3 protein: CASRRGVRTSIGSPLHF

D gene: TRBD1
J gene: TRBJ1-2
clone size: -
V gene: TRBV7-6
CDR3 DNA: TGTGCCAGCAGCTCCCTGGACAGGGGGGATGGCTACACCTTC
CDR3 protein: CASSSLDRGDGYTF

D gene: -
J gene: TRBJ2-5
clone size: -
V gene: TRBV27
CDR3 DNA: TGTGCCAGCAGTTTGCAGGGAAATCTGGGGACCCAGTACTTC
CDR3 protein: CASSLQGNLGTQYF

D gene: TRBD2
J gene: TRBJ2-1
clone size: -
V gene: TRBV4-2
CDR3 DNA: TGTGCCAGCAGTTCCCTAGCGGGGATATACAATGAGCAGTTCTTC
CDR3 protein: CASSSLAGIYNEQFF

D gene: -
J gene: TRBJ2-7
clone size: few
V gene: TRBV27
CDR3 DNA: TGTGCCAGCAGTTTGCTCGGCGGATCCTACGAGCAGTACTTC
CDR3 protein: CASSLLGGSYEQYF

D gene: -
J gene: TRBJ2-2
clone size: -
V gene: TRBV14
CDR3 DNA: TGTGCCAGCAGGGGTGACAGGAACACCGGGGAGCTGTTTTTT
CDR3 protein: CASRGDRNTGELFF